This T cell receptor (beta chain) was identified in a study of CD4 and CD8 cells across lung adenocarcinoma regions. TCRdb redid the calling of the PCR reads with MiXCR, one entry per CDR3 protein. There are more than 10,000 distinct CDR3 sequences in the sample; approximately 50% occur only once, and under 40% lies in the top ten. V was trimmed by 8 bases and J by 1 base, leaving 20 bases between them. The germline CDR1 and CDR2 sequences are MGHDK and SYGVNS. This CDR3 spans 16 amino acids. Localized lung adenocarcinoma, a non-small cell lung cancer, affected the donors. The specimen was CD8+ T cells from the margin of a lung tumor. The clonotype was recovered from a female donor with lung adenocarcinoma. The CD4 and CD8 labels of this study may be unreliable. The V call is TRBV25-1, the J call TRBJ2-5; TRBD1 might be the D (6 bases). The CDR3 DNA is TGTGCCAGCGGCTCCTGGGAAGGGGGAATCCAAGAGACCCAGTACTTC. This translates into CASGSWEGGIQETQYF.